A single sample is the source of the 9 T cell receptor beta chains below, sequenced in a study of OX40 agonist ivuxolimab in advanced cancers. Generated by immunoSEQ multiplex PCR, the TCRdb table keeps only in-frame clones and is missing some. The sample carries 65,000 or so clones, 80% to 95% recorded once. This material consisted of CD4+ or CD8+ T cells sorted from blood, taken in a trial of the OX40 agonist ivuxolimab. These receptors were collected from an adult with an advanced solid tumor such as melanoma, head and neck, liver or kidney cancer.

The chain employs TRBV7-9 and TRBJ1-2, with TRBD1 matching over 9 bases. From germline, CDR1 is SEHNR and CDR2 FQNEAQ (reference sequence). V shed 5 bases, J shed 3 bases, and the junction held 19 bases outside the gene matches. The CDR3 covers 19 residues. CDR3 loop: CASSATDAGQGKNYYGYTF. CDR3 in DNA: TGTGCCAGCAGCGCGACCGACGCGGGACAGGGTAAGAACTACTATGGCTACACCTTC.

This chain links TRBV9 with TRBJ2-7, with D perhaps TRBD1 (7 bases). The CDR3 has 19 residues. CDR1 SGDLS and CDR2 YYNGEE come from the germline V gene. Trimming shortened V by 0 bases and J by 1 base, and 23 bases separated the two germline ends. The CDR3 DNA sequence: TGTGCCAGCAGCGTAGTTTCAGGGGGGCAGATCGAGGGTTCCTACGAGCAGTACTTC. As protein: CASSVVSGGQIEGSYEQYF.

The chain joins TRBV5-6 to TRBJ1-1; D gene ambiguous. Germline assignment: CDR1 SGHDT and CDR2 YYEEEE. Trimming left V 1 base short and J 8 bases short, with 12 bases between. This CDR3 has 13 amino acids. The CDR3 region has the DNA TGTGCCAGCAGCTTGATGCAGGCCCCCGAAGCTTTCTTT. Residues: CASSLMQAPEAFF.

CDR3 protein: CASSLWGNTEAFF. The CDR3 nucleotides are TGCGCCAGCAGCTTGTGGGGGAACACTGAAGCTTTCTTT. J is TRBJ1-1 and V is TRBV5-1; D is unclear. Germline CDR1 SGHRS, CDR2 YFSETQ. Trimming took 1 base from V and 1 from J, leaving 5 bases between them. The CDR3 is made up of 13 amino acids.

CDR3 residues: CASSQERGLAGNEQFF. In DNA, the CDR3 is TGCGCCAGCAGCCAAGAACGAGGACTCGCGGGCAATGAGCAGTTCTTC. The V and J genes are TRBV4-3 and TRBJ2-1, with a possible D match to TRBD2 (5 bases). Trimming pared 0 bases from V and 6 bases from J, leaving 15 bases between. The CDR3 totals 16 residues. The germline V gene has CDR1 LGHNA and CDR2 YSLEER.

The chain carries TRBV20-1 and TRBJ2-5; tentatively, D is TRBD1 (5 bases). The V gene's germline CDR1 is DFQATT and CDR2 SNEGSKA (reference sequence). The CDR3 runs 11 residues. Trimming took 3 bases from V and 5 from J, leaving 7 bases between them. The CDR3 DNA is TGCAGTGCTAGGGGGCCGGAGACCCAGTACTTC. This translates into CSARGPETQYF.

The gene calls are TRBV5-1 and TRBJ2-7, with TRBD1 matching over 9 bases. Trimming took 4 bases from V and 2 from J; bases not matched to a gene: 7. Germline values: CDR1 SGHRS, CDR2 YFSETQ. There are 15 residues in the CDR3. The CDR3 region is CASSPRTGEPYEQYF. As DNA, the CDR3 is TGCGCCAGCAGCCCCAGGACAGGGGAGCCCTACGAGCAGTACTTC. Using reference TRBV5-1 and TRBJ2-7 for the parts outside the CDR3, the full variable domain is KAGVTQTPRYLIKTRGQQVTLSCSPISGHRSVSWYQQTPGQGLQFLFEYFSETQRNKGNFPGRFSGRQFSNSRSEMNVSTLELGDSALYLCASSPRTGEPYEQYFGPGTRLTVT.

The J gene is TRBJ1-2, the V gene TRBV27; the D gene is possibly TRBD1 (5 bases). This CDR3 region has 13 residues. Germline V gene sequence: CDR1 MNHEY, CDR2 SMNVEV (reference sequence). The V gene lost 4 bases and the J gene lost 2 bases, with 8 bases spanning the gap. The CDR3 sequence: CASSSQGNYGYTF. CDR3 DNA sequence: TGTGCCAGCAGTTCGCAGGGCAACTATGGCTACACCTTC.

The V call is TRBV6-6, the J call TRBJ1-1, with D perhaps matching TRBD1 (5 bases). In germline, CDR1 is MNHNY, CDR2 SVGAGI (reference sequence). The CDR3 extends over 12 amino acids. V lost 10 bases, J lost 3 bases, and 12 bases lay in between. CDR3 coding DNA: TGTGCCACCCAGCCGGGGGACACTGAAGCTTTCTTT. It is translated as CATQPGDTEAFF.